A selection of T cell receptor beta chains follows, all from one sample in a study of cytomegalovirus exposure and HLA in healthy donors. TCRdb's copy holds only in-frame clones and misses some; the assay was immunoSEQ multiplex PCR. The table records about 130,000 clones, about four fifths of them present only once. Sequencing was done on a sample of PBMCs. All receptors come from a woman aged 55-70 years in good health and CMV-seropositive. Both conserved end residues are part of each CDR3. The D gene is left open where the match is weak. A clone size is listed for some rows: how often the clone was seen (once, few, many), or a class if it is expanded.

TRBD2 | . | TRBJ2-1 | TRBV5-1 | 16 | TGCGCCAGCAGCTTGGTAGAGAGCGGGAGGGCCCATGAGCAGTTCTTC | CASSLVESGRAHEQFF
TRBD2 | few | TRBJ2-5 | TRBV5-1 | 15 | TGCGCCAGCAGCTTGGGGCGGGGGGGCCTCGAGACCCAGTACTTC | CASSLGRGGLETQYF
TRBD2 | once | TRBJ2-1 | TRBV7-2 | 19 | TGTGCCAGCAGCCAGGGACTAGCGGGGTGGGGATCCGCCTACAATGAGCAGTTCTTC | CASSQGLAGWGSAYNEQFF
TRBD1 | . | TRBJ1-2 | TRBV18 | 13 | TGTGCCAGCTCACTGGGACAGGGGTTTGGCTACACCTTC | CASSLGQGFGYTF
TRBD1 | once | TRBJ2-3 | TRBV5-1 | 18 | TGCGCCAGCTCGTCAGGACAGGGCCTGGGCTATGGCACAGATACGCAGTATTTT | CASSSGQGLGYGTDTQYF
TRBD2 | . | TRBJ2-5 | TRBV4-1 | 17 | TGCGCCAGCAGCCAAGAAGGAGGTAGCGGGGGGCGGGGGACCCAGTACTTC | CASSQEGGSGGRGTQYF
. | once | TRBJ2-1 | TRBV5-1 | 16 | TGCGCCAGCAGCGCGGGGGCGGCGGGTACCTACAATGAGCAGTTCTTC | CASSAGAAGTYNEQFF
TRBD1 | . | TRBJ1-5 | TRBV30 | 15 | TGTGCCTGGAGTGCAACGGAAGGGGGCAGAGAGCCCCAGCATTTT | CAWSATEGGREPQHF
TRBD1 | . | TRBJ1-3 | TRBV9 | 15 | TGTGCCAGCAGCGGCACAGGGGGCTCGGGAAACACCATATATTTT | CASSGTGGSGNTIYF
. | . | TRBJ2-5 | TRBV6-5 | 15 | TGTGCCAGCAGTTACATAGGGGGGGGGCAAGAGACCCAGTACTTC | CASSYIGGGQETQYF
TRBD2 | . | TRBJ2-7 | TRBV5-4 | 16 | TGTGCCAGCAGCTTGGGGCGGAGCGGGACCACCTACGAGCAGTACTTC | CASSLGRSGTTYEQYF
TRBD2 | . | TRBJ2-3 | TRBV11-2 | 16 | TGTGCCAGCAGCTTAGGGGCGGGGGGGCCGACAGATACGCAGTATTTT | CASSLGAGGPTDTQYF
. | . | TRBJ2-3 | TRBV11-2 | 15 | TGTGCCAGCAGCTCCCAGCCTGGGAGTGGTTATACGCAGTATTTT | CASSSQPGSGYTQYF
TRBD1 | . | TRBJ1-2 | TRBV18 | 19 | TGTGCCAGCTCACCACTTAGGTTCCGGGACAGGGAAAGTAACTATGGCTACACCTTC | CASSPLRFRDRESNYGYTF
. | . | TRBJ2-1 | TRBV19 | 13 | TGTGCCAGTAGGCTGGAGGGCGCTGGTGAGCAGTTCTTC | CASRLEGAGEQFF
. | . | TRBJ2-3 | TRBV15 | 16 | TGTGCCACCAGCAGAGATGTAGGCAGGGGCCCAGATACGCAGTATTTT | CATSRDVGRGPDTQYF
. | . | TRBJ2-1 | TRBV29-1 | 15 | TGCAGCGTTAGACTAGGACTACTCTCCTACAATGAGCAGTTCTTC | CSVRLGLLSYNEQFF
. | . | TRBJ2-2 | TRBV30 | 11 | TGTGCCTGGAGTGTGGAGGTAGAGCTGTTTTTT | CAWSVEVELFF
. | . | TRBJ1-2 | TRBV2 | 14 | TGTGCCAGCAGTGAGACAGGATTCAACTATGGCTACACCTTC | CASSETGFNYGYTF
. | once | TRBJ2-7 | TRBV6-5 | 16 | TGTGCCAGCAGTTACTCGAATTGGCCCTCCTCCTACGAGCAGTACTTC | CASSYSNWPSSYEQYF
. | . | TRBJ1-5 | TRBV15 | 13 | TGTGCCACCATGGAGGACAGCAATCAGCCCCAGCATTTT | CATMEDSNQPQHF
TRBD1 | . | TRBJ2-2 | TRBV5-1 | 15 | TGCGCCAGCTCTCTTCAGGGGGCGAACACCGGGGAGCTGTTTTTT | CASSLQGANTGELFF
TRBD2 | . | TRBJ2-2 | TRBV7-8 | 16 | TGTGCCAGCACCGGGGGGGCAGGGTTGGGCACCGGGGAGCTGTTTTTT | CASTGGAGLGTGELFF
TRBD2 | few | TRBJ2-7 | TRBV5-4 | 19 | TGTGCCAGCAGCCCCCCGCGGCTGCTCCTAGCGGGAGGCTCCTACGAGCAGTACTTC | CASSPPRLLLAGGSYEQYF
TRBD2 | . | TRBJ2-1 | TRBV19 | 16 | TGTGCCAGTAGGCCACTAGCGGGGGGTGCCTACAATGAGCAGTTCTTC | CASRPLAGGAYNEQFF
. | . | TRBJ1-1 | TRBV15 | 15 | TGTGCCACCAGCAGAGTCCCAGGGTATAGCACTGAAGCTTTCTTT | CATSRVPGYSTEAFF
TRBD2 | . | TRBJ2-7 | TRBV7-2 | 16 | TGTGCCAGCAGCTTAGGACTAGCGGTTACCCGGGGAGAGCAGTACTTC | CASSLGLAVTRGEQYF
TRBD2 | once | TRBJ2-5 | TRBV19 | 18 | TGTGCCAGTAGTAAAGGACTAGCGGGAGGTGGGGTAGGGGAGACCCAGTACTTC | CASSKGLAGGGVGETQYF
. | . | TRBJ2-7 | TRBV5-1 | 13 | TGCGCCAGCAGCTTCCTGGGGGCTGACGAGCAGTACTTC | CASSFLGADEQYF
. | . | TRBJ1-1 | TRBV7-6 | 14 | TGTGCCAGCAGTGAACACGAAATGAACACTGAAGCTTTCTTT | CASSEHEMNTEAFF
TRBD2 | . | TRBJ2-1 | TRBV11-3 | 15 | TGTGCCAGCAGCCCCCCTTCGGGGGGAGACGGTGAGCAGTTCTTC | CASSPPSGGDGEQFF
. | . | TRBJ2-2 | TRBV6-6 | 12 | TGTGCCAGCACCAGAAACACCGGGGAGCTGTTTTTT | CASTRNTGELFF
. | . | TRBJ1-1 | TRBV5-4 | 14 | TGTGCCAGCAGCTTGGAATCCGGGAACACTGAAGCTTTCTTT | CASSLESGNTEAFF
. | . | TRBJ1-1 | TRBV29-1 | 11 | TGCAGCGTTGTGGAGGGAAGGGAAGCTTTCTTT | CSVVEGREAFF
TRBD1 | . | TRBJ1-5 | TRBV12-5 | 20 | TGTGCTAGTGGTTCCGGGACAGGGTTGTTCGGGGTTGTCCAGGCTCAGCCCCAGCATTTT | CASGSGTGLFGVVQAQPQHF
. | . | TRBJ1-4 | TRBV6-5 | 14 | TGTGCCAGCAGTTACGACCAGGCTAATGAAAAACTGTTTTTT | CASSYDQANEKLFF
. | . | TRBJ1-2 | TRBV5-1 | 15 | TGCGCCAGCAGCTTATTAGTAGGGGCGGAATATGGCTACACCTTC | CASSLLVGAEYGYTF
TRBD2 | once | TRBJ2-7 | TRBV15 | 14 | TGTGCCACCAGCAATAGCGGGGGGAGGTACGAGCAGTACTTC | CATSNSGGRYEQYF
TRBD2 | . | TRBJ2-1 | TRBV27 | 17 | TGTGCCAGCAGTCGCGAGGGTAGCGGGAGTTTCCCGGGCTCCCGGTTCTTC | CASSREGSGSFPGSRFF
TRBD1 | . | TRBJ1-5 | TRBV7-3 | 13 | TGTGCCAGCAGCTACAGGGGAGAGAAGCCCCAGCATTTT | CASSYRGEKPQHF
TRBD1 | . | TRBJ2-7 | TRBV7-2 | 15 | TGTGCCAGCAGCTTAGCCGCGGGACAGGGTTACGAGCAGTACTTC | CASSLAAGQGYEQYF
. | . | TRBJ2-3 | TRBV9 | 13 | TGTGCCAGCAGCGCCCCCAGGGCAGATACGCAGTATTTT | CASSAPRADTQYF
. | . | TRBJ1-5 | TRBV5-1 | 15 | TGCGCCAGCAGCCTTACAGGTGATAGCAATCAGCCCCAGCATTTT | CASSLTGDSNQPQHF
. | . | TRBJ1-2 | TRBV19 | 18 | TGTGCCAGTAGTATAGATCGTTACAGTTATCGTTCGGTTGATGGCTACACCTTC | CASSIDRYSYRSVDGYTF
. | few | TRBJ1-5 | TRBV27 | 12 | TGTGCCAGCAACGGGGGGTCGGGGCCCCAGCATTTT | CASNGGSGPQHF
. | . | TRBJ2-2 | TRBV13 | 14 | TGTGCCAGCAGCTTAGAACAGGCTGGCGGGGAGCTGTTTTTT | CASSLEQAGGELFF
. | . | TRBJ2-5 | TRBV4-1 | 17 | TGCGCCAGCAGCTATGACCCCGAGGGGGGGCCGCGAGAGACCCAGTACTTC | CASSYDPEGGPRETQYF
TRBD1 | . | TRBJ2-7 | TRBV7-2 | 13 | TGTGCCAGCAGCTCGGGACAGGTCTACGAGCAGTACTTC | CASSSGQVYEQYF
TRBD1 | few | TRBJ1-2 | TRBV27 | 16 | TGTGCCAGCAGTCCCGGACAGGGGAGTTATTGGGATGGCTACACCTTC | CASSPGQGSYWDGYTF
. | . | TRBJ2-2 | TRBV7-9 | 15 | TGTGCCAGCAGCCCGTCTCAACTAGAAGCCGGGGAGCTGTTTTTT | CASSPSQLEAGELFF
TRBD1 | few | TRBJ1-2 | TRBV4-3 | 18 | TGCGCCAGCAGCCAACCACTACCGGGACAGGGAGTCGTAGAGGGCTACACCTTC | CASSQPLPGQGVVEGYTF
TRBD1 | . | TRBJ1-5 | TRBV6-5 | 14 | TGTGCCAGCAGTCGACAGGGGGGGGATCAGCCCCAGCATTTT | CASSRQGGDQPQHF
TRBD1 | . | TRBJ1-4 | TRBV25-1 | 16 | TGTGCCAGCAGTGCGGGACAGGGAACCTTTAATGAAAAACTGTTTTTT | CASSAGQGTFNEKLFF
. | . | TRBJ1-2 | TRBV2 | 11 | TGTGCCAGCACCCCCATTTATGGCTACACCTTC | CASTPIYGYTF
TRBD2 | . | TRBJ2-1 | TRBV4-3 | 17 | TGCGCCAGCAGCCAGACTAGCGGGGGGGCAAGGCGGGGTGAGCAGTTCTTC | CASSQTSGGARRGEQFF
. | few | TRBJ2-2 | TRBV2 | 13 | TGTGCCAGCAGTGGGCAGGGCACCGGGGAGCTGTTTTTT | CASSGQGTGELFF
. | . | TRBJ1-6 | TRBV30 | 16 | TGTGCCTGGAGTCCCCCGGACAGTCCATATAATTCACCCCTCCACTTT | CAWSPPDSPYNSPLHF
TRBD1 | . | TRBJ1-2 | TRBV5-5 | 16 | TGTGCCAGCAGCTTGTGGGGGGCAGGGGGCGACTATGGCTACACCTTC | CASSLWGAGGDYGYTF
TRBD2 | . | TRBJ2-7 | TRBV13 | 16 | TGTGCCAGCAGCTCCCCGACTAGCGGGGGGCCGGGGGAGCAGTACTTC | CASSSPTSGGPGEQYF